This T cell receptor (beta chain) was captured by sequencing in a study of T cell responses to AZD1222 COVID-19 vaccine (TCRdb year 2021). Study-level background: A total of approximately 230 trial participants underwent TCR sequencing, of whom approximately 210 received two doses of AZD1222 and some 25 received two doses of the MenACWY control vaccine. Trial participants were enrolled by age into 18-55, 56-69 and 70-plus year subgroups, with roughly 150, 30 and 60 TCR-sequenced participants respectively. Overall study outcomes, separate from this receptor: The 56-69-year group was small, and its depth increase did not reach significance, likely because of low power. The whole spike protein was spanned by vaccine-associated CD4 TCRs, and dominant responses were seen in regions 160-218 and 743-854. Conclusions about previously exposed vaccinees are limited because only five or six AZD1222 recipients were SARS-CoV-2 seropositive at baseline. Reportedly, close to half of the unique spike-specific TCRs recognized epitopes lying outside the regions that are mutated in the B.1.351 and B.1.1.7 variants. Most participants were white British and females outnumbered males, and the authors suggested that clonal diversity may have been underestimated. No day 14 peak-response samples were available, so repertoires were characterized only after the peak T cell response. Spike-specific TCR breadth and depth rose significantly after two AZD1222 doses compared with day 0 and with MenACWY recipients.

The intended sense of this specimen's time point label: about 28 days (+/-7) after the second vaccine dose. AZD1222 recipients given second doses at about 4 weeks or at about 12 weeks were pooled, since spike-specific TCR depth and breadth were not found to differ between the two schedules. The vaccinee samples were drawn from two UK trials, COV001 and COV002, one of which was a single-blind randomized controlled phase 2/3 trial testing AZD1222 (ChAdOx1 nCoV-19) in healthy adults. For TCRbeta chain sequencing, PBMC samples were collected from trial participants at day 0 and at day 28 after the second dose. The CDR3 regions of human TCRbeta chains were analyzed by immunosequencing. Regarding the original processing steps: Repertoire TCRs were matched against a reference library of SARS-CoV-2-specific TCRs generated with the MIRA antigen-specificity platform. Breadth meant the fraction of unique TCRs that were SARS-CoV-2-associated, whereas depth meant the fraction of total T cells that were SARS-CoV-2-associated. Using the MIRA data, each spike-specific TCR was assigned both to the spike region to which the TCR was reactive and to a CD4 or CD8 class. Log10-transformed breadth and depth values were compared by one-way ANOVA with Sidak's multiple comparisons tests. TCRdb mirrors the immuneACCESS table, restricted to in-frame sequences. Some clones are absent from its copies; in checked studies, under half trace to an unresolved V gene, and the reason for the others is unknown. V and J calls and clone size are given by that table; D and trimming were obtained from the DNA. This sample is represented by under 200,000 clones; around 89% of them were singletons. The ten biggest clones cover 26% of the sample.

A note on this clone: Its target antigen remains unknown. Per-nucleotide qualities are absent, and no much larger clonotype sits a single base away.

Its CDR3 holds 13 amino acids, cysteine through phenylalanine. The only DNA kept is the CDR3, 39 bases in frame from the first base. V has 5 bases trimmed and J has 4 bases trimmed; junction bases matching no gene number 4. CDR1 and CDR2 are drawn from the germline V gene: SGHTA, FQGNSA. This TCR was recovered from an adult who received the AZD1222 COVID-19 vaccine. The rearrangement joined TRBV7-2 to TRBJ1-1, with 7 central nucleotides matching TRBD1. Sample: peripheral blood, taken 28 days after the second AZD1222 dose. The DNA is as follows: TGTGCCAGCAGCACCGACAGGGCCACTGAAGCTTTCTTT. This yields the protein CASSTDRATEAFF.